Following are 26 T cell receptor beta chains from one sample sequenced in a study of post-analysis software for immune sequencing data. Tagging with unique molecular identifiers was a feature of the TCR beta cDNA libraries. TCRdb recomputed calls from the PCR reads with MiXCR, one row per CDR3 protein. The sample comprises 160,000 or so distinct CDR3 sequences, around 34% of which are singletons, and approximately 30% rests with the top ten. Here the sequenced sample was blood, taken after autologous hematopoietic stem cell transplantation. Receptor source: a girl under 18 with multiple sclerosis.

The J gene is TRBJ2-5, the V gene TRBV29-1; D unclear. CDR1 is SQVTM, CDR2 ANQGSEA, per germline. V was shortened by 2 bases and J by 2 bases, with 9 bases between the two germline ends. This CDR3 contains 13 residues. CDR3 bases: TGCAGCGTTGAACATGGCCTACAAGAGACCCAGTACTTC. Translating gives CSVEHGLQETQYF.

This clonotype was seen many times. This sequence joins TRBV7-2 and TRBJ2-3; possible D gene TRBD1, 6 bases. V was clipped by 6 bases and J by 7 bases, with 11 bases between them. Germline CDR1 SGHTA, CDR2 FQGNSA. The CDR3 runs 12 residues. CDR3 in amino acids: CASRPQGNTQYF. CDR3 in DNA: TGTGCCAGCAGGCCACAGGGAAATACGCAGTATTTT.

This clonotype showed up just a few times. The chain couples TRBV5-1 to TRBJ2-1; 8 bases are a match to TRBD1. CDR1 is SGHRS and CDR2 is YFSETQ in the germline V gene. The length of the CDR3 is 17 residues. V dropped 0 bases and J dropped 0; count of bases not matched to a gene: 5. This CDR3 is CASSLDGTGRSYNEQFF. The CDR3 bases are TGCGCCAGCAGCTTGGATGGGACAGGCCGCTCCTACAATGAGCAGTTCTTC.

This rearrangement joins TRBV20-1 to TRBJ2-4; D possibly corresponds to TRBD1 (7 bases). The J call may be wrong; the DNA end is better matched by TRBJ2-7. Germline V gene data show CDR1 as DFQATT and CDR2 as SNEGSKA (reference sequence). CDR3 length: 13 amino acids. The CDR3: CSASSQGGHEQYF. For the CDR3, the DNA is TGCAGTGCTAGTAGCCAGGGGGGACACGAGCAGTACTTC.

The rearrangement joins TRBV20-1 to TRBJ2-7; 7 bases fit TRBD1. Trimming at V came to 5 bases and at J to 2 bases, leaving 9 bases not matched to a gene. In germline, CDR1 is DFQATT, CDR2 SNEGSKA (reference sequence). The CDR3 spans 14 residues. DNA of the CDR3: TGCAGTGCTTCTTCTCTGACAGGGACCTACGAGCAGTACTTC. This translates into CSASSLTGTYEQYF.

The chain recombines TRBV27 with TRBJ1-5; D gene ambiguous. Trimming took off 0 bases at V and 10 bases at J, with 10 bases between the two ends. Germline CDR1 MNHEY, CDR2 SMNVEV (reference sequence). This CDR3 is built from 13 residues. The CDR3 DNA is TGTGCCAGCAGTTTATCCAACAAGGCACCCCAGCATTTT. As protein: CASSLSNKAPQHF.

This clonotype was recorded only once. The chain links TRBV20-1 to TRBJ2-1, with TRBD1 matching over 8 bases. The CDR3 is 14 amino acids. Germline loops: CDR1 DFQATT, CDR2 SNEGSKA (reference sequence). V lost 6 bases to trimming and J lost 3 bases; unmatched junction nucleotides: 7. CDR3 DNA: TGCAGTGCCCGGGGACAGGCTGACTACAATGAGCAGTTCTTC. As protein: CSARGQADYNEQFF.

The CDR3 loop reads CASSYRGTTGVPYEQYF. CDR3 coding DNA: TGTGCCAGCAGTTACCGCGGGACTACGGGAGTTCCCTACGAGCAGTACTTC. The J gene is TRBJ2-7, the V gene TRBV6-2 or TRBV6-3, with TRBD2 identical over 7 bases. J lost 2 bases, V lost 2 bases, and 12 bases had no gene match. CDR1 MNHEY and CDR2 SVGEGT come from the germline V gene. This CDR3 contains 17 residues.

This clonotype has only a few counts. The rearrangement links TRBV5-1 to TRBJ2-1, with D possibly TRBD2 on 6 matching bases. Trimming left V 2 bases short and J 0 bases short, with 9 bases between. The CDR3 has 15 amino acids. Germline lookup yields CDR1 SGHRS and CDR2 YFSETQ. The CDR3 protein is CASSLRGISYNEQFF. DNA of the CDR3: TGCGCCAGCAGCTTACGCGGGATCTCCTACAATGAGCAGTTCTTC.

The CDR3 coding sequence is TGCGCCAGCAGCTCCTCACAGGGGTTGAACACTGAAGCTTTCTTT. As protein: CASSSSQGLNTEAFF. The rearrangement joins TRBV5-1 to TRBJ1-1; 7 nucleotides agree with TRBD1. CDR1 and CDR2 (germline): SGHRS, YFSETQ. The CDR3 sequence is 15 residues long. V trimming: 3 bases; J trimming: 0 bases; junction bases outside the gene matches: 5.

In nucleotides, the CDR3 is TGTGCCAGCAGCTTAGGAGTCGGCTCCTACGAGCAGTACTTC. Translating gives CASSLGVGSYEQYF. The J gene is TRBJ2-7, the V gene TRBV11-2, with D hard to call. The CDR3 consists of 14 residues. CDR1 and CDR2 from the germline V gene are SGHAT and FQNNGV. V lost 1 base and J 0 bases, leaving 7 bases between the germline ends.

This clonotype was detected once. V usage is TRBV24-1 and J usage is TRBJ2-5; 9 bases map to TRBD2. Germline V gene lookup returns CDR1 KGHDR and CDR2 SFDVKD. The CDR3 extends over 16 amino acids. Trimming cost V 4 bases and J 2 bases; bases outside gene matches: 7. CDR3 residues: CATSEGTSGLQETQYF. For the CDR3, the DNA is TGTGCCACCAGTGAAGGAACTAGCGGGCTTCAAGAGACCCAGTACTTC.

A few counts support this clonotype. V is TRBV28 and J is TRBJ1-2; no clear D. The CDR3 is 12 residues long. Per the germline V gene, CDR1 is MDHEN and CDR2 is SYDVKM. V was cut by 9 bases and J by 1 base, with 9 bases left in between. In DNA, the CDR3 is TGTGCCAGTTCTCGGATTAACTATGGCTACACCTTC. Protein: CASSRINYGYTF.

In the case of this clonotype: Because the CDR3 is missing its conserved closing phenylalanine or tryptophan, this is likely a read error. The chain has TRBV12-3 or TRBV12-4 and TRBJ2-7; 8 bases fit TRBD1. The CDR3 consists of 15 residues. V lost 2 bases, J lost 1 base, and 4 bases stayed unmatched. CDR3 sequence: CASSLRDRPSYEQYC. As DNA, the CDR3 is TGTGCCAGCAGTTTAAGGGACAGGCCTTCCTACGAGCAGTACTGC.

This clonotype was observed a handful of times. This chain's CDR3 is CASSRPGTGLNEQFF. The CDR3 coding sequence is TGTGCCAGCAGCCGACCCGGGACAGGCCTCAATGAGCAGTTCTTC. The V call is TRBV5-6, the J call TRBJ2-1, with 8 bases identical to TRBD1. Unmatched junction bases numbered 9, after V lost 4 bases and J lost 6 bases. This CDR3 has 15 residues. The germline gives CDR1 SGHDT, CDR2 YYEEEE.

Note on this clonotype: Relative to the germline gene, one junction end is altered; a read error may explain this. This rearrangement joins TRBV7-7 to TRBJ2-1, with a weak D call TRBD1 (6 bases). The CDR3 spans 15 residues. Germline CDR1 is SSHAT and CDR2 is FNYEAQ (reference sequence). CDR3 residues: CASSSDRWGNNEQFF. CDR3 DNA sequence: TGTGCTAGCAGCTCGGACAGATGGGGTAACAATGAGCAGTTCTTC.

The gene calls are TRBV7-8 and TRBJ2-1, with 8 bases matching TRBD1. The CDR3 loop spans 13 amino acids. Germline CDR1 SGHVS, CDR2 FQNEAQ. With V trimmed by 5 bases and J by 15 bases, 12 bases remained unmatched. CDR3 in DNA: TGTGCCAGCAGCCCCGCCCCAGGGGGCGCTAGGTTCTTC. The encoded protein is CASSPAPGGARFF. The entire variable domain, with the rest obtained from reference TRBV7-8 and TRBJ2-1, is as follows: GAGVSQSPRYKVAKRGQDVALRCDPISGHVSLFWYQQALGQGPEFLTYFQNEAQLDKSGLPSDRFFAERPEGSVSTLKIQRTQQEDSAVYLCASSPAPGGARFFGPGTRLTVL.

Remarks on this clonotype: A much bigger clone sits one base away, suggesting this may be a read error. CDR3 nucleotide sequence: TGTGCCAGCAGCTTAGCGGCGGAGACCCAGTTCTTC. Protein product: CASSLAAETQFF. The chain joins TRBV13 to TRBJ2-1; D unclear. Germline loops: CDR1 PRHDT, CDR2 FYEKMQ (reference sequence). Trimming took 1 base from V and 13 from J, leaving 11 bases between them. This CDR3 has 12 amino acids.

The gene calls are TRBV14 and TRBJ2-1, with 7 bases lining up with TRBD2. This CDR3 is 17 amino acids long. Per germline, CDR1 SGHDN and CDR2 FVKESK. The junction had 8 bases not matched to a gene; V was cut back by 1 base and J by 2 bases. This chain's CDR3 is CASSQATGLVPYNEQFF. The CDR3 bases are TGTGCCAGCAGCCAAGCCACCGGACTAGTTCCCTACAATGAGCAGTTCTTC.

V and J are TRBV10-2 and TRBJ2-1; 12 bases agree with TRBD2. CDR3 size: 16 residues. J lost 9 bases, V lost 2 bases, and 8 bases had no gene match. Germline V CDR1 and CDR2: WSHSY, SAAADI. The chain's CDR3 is CASSEPSGRAGREQFF. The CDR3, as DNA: TGCGCCAGCAGTGAGCCTAGCGGGAGGGCTGGCCGTGAGCAGTTCTTC.

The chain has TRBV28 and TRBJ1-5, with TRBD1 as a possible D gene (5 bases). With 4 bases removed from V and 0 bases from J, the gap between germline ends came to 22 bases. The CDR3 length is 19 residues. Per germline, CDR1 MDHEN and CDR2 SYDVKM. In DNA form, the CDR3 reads TGTGCCAGCAGTTATCTCCCCGCGGGGACGAGTTTTAGCAATCAGCCCCAGCATTTT. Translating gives CASSYLPAGTSFSNQPQHF.

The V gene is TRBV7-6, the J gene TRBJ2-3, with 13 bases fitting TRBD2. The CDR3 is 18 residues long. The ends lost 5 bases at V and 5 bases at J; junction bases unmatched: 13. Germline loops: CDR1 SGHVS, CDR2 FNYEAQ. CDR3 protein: CASSPRTSGSRLKDTQYF. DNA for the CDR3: TGTGCCAGCAGCCCTCGGACTAGCGGGAGTCGCCTGAAAGATACGCAGTATTTT.

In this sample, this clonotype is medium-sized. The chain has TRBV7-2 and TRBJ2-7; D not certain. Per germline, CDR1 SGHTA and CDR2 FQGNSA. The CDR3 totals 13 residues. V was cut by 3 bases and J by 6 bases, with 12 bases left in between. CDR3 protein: CASSLGSWLEQYF. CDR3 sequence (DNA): TGTGCCAGCAGCTTGGGTAGTTGGCTCGAGCAGTACTTC. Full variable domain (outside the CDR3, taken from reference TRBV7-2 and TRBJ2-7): GAGVSQSPSNKVTEKGKDVELRCDPISGHTALYWYRQSLGQGLEFLIYFQGNSAPDKSGLPSDRFSAERTGGSVSTLTIQRTQQEDSAVYLCASSLGSWLEQYFGPGTRLTVT.

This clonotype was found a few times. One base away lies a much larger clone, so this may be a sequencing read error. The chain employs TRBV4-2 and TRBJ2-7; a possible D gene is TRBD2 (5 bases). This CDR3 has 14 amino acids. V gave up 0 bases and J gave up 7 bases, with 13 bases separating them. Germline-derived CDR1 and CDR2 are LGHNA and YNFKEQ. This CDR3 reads CASSQDRTYNEQYF. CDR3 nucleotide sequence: TGTGCCAGCAGCCAAGATCGGACTTACAATGAGCAGTACTTC.

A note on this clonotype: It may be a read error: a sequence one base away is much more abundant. The CDR3 loop reads CASISLKGERFF. The CDR3 DNA follows: TGTGCCAGCATAAGTCTGAAAGGGGAGCGGTTTTTT. The chain recombines TRBV6-1 with TRBJ2-2, with D perhaps being TRBD1 or TRBD2 (5 bases each). The CDR3 is made up of 12 amino acids. Germline V gene data show CDR1 as MNHNS and CDR2 as SASEGT.

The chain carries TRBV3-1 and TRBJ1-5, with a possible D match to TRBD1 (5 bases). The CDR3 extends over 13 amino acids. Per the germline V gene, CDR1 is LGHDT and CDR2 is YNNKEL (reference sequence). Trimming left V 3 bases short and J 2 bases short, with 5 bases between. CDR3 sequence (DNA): TGTGCCAGCAGCCACAGGGGCAATCAGCCCCAGCATTTT. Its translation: CASSHRGNQPQHF.